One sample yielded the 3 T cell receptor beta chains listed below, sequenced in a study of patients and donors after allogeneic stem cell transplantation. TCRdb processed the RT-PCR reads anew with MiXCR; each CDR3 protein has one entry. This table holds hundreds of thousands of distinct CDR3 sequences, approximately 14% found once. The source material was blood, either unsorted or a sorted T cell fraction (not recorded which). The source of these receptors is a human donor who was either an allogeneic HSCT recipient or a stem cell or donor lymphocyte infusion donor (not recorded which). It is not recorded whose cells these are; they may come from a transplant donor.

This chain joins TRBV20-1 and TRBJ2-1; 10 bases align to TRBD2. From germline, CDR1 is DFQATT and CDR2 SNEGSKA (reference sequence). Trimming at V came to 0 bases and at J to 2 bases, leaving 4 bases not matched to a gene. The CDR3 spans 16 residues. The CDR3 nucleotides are TGCAGTGCTAGAGAGTGGAGCGGGGGGGCCTACAATGAGCAGTTCTTC. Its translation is CSAREWSGGAYNEQFF.

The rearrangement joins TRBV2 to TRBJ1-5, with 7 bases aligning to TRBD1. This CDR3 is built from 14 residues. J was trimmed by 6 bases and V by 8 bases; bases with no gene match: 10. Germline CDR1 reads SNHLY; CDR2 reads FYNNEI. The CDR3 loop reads CASSGTANTQPQHF. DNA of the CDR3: TGTGCCAGCTCCGGGACAGCAAATACTCAGCCCCAGCATTTT.

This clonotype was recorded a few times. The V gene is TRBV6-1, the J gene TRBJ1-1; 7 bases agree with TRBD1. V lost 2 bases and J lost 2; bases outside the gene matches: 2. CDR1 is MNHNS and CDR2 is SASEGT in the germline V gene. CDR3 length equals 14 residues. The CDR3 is CASSENRGNTEAFF. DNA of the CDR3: TGTGCCAGCAGTGAAAACAGGGGAAACACTGAAGCTTTCTTT.